The TCR beta chain under discussion was sequenced for a study of CD8+CD57+ T cells in acquired aplastic anemia. Study in general: Sorted CD4+ and CD8+ cells yielded around 3.3 ug of DNA on average.

Both TCR beta VDJ combination and CDR3 sequence profiling were carried out. Genomic DNA was the template for this profiling. TCRdb fed the reads into MiXCR, producing one record per CDR3 protein. Of 400,000 to 450,000 distinct CDR3 sequences in the sample, 55% to 75% were seen once. There are 14 residues in the CDR3. V lost 6 bases and J lost 4, with 15 bases in between. The sequenced sample was sorted CD4+, CD8+, or CD8+CD57+ T cells (not recorded which) from PBMCs. V usage is TRBV12-3 or TRBV12-4 and J usage is TRBJ1-1, with D possibly TRBD1 on 5 matching bases. The sequence derives from a human donor in good health, serving as a control. The CDR3 here is CASSQMGGSTEAFF. CDR3 DNA: TGTGCCAGCAGCCAAATGGGGGGGAGCACTGAAGCTTTCTTT.